This T cell receptor beta chain was recovered during a study of blood T cell repertoires in COVID-19. The data were produced by immunoSEQ multiplex PCR, yet TCRdb's version contains in-frame clones alone and is incomplete. Altogether tens of thousands of clones are present, 79% being singletons, with the ten largest covering around 30%. The length of the CDR3 is 15 residues. After removal of 2 bases from V and 3 bases from J, the junction contained 6 bases not matched to a gene. Germline CDR1 reads ENHRY; CDR2 reads SYGVKD. Sequencing used peripheral blood. The receptor's source is a human donor in a cohort sampled during active COVID-19. The chain recombines TRBV10-3 with TRBJ1-2; TRBD1 aligns across 7 bases. CDR3 protein: CAISEPQTGYYGYTF. CDR3 DNA sequence: TGTGCCATCAGTGAGCCACAGACAGGGTACTATGGCTACACCTTC.